The 2 T cell receptor beta chains given below trace back to one sample, sequenced in a study of synovial regulatory T cells in juvenile arthritis. Clones were read by immunoSEQ multiplex PCR, and TCRdb kept only the in-frame ones, dropping some. The data show about 10,000 clones, and the top ten clones hold about 1.1%. Sequencing used Treg cells from blood. Subset indicated: remaining (HLA-DR-negative) circulating blood Treg cells. The receptors come from a donor aged 2-30 years with juvenile idiopathic arthritis.

This rearrangement joins TRBV15 to TRBJ2-7; TCRdb calls TRBD2, which cannot be checked without DNA. This CDR3 is built from 15 residues. The DNA is unrecorded. Germline loops: CDR1 LNHNV, CDR2 YYDKDF (reference sequence). The CDR3 is CATSRDAGLTYEQYF.

V usage is TRBV6-5 and J usage is TRBJ1-4; TCRdb's assignment of TRBD1 cannot be checked, as there is no DNA. From germline, CDR1 is MNHEY and CDR2 SVGAGI. The CDR3 spans 15 residues. No DNA sequence is on record. CDR3 region: CASSYSYRGSGKLFF.